The 17 T cell receptor beta chains presented below share a single source sample, sequenced in a study of blood T cells in healthy people across ages. Sample-barcoded 5' priming and a J-beta primer mix drove a second PCR of about 6 to 12 cycles. MiXCR, applied by TCRdb to the 5' RACE reads, yields one record per CDR3 protein. The sample lists 550,000 to 800,000 distinct CDR3 sequences; about 32% were seen once. The sample was blood. The receptors originated from an elderly woman in good health.

This clonotype occurred many times. The V call is TRBV6-1, the J call TRBJ2-7; TRBD1 agrees at 7 bases. Per germline, CDR1 MNHNS and CDR2 SASEGT. The CDR3 contains 14 residues. The V segment lost 3 bases and the J segment 5 bases; nucleotides outside the gene matches: 7. CDR3 DNA: TGTGCCAGCAGTGACTATCCGACAGGGCACGAGCAGTACTTC. This translates into CASSDYPTGHEQYF.

The chain employs TRBV2 and TRBJ2-5; TRBD1 aligns across 7 bases. CDR1 SNHLY and CDR2 FYNNEI come from the germline V gene. V gave up 8 bases and J gave up 5 bases; unmatched junction bases: 11. The CDR3 runs to 14 residues. The DNA for the CDR3 is TGTGCCAGCTCCCCCCGGACAGGCCCGGAGACCCAGTACTTC. The encoded protein is CASSPRTGPETQYF.

A remark on this clonotype: Being one base from a much bigger clone, this may be a read error. The gene calls are TRBV5-1 and TRBJ2-2; 9 bases agree with TRBD2. There are 17 residues in the CDR3. The V gene's germline CDR1 is SGHRS and CDR2 YFSETQ. The CDR3 protein is CASSLAPSGANTGERFF. CDR3 DNA: TGCGCCAGCAGCTTGGCCCCTAGCGGGGCGAACACCGGGGAGCGGTTTTTT.

This clonotype appeared a single time. Since a much larger clone is just one base distant, this may be a read error. This sequence joins TRBV7-3 and TRBJ2-6, with D maybe TRBD1 (6 bases). The CDR3 is made up of 14 amino acids. Germline-derived CDR1 and CDR2 are SGHTA and FQGTGA. The CDR3 is CASSSGLGANVRTF. The CDR3 DNA reads TGTGCCAGCAGCTCGGGTTTGGGGGCCAACGTCCGGACTTTC.

This clonotype has at least ten counts. This rearrangement joins TRBV5-1 to TRBJ2-1; the D gene is possibly TRBD2 (6 bases). Trimming removed 4 bases at V and 9 bases at J, with 17 bases between. Per germline, CDR1 SGHRS and CDR2 YFSETQ. This CDR3 spans 14 amino acids. CDR3 protein: CASSLAGRIGEQFF. The DNA of the CDR3 is TGCGCCAGCAGCCTCGCGGGACGGATTGGTGAGCAGTTCTTC.

This chain links TRBV7-3 with TRBJ2-1; unclear D gene. TRBJ2-7 explains the end of the DNA better; the J call may be wrong. Germline V CDR1 and CDR2: SGHTA, FQGTGA. The CDR3 loop spans 13 amino acids. The CDR3 loop is CASSSTLNNEQYF. CDR3 in DNA: TGTGCCAGCAGCTCAACTCTCAACAATGAGCAGTACTTC.

This chain links TRBV28 with TRBJ2-7; possibly TRBD1 for D (6 bases). Germline values: CDR1 MDHEN, CDR2 SYDVKM. The ends were cut back, 5 bases at V and 7 bases at J, with 21 bases in the middle. The CDR3 loop spans 15 amino acids. CDR3 loop: CASSTIGGTFREQYF. CDR3 DNA sequence: TGTGCCAGCAGTACCATAGGGGGTACCTTTAGGGAGCAGTACTTC.

This clonotype was observed many times. This chain joins TRBV29-1 and TRBJ2-7; 8 bases are a match to TRBD1. Germline V gene data show CDR1 as SQVTM and CDR2 as ANQGSEA. There are 14 residues in the CDR3. Trimming cost V 6 bases and J 2 bases; bases outside gene matches: 9. CDR3: CSVGTGQGPYEQYF. The CDR3 DNA is TGCAGCGTGGGTACCGGACAGGGTCCCTACGAGCAGTACTTC.

The gene calls are TRBV10-3 and TRBJ2-7, with 8 bases lining up with TRBD1. V dropped 6 bases and J dropped 4; count of bases not matched to a gene: 5. From germline, CDR1 is ENHRY and CDR2 SYGVKD. The CDR3 length is 13 residues. Written as DNA, the CDR3 is TGTGCCATCAGCTCGGGACAGGAGTACGAGCAGTACTTC. Residues: CAISSGQEYEQYF.

This clonotype has only a few counts. The rearrangement uses TRBV27 and TRBJ2-7; 7 bases match TRBD1. The CDR3 has 17 residues. Unmatched junction bases numbered 15, after V lost 5 bases and J lost 2 bases. Germline CDR1 is MNHEY and CDR2 is SMNVEV (reference sequence). The CDR3 protein is CASSPTYVGGLTYEQYF. The CDR3 bases are TGTGCCAGCAGTCCAACCTATGTAGGGGGCCTTACCTACGAGCAGTACTTC.

As concerns this clonotype: This may arise from a read error, as a much more abundant clone is one base away. The chain joins TRBV4-3 to TRBJ1-4, with no clear D. The CDR3 totals 15 residues. CDR1 is LGHNA and CDR2 is YSLEER in the germline V gene. V lost 5 bases, J lost 8 bases, and 18 bases lay in between. The CDR3 is CASSYRTEVREKLFF. The CDR3, as DNA: TGCGCCAGCAGCTACAGAACGGAGGTCAGAGAAAAACTGTTTTTT.

Of note for this clonotype: A much larger clone differs from this one at a single base, so this may be a read error. This chain links TRBV12-3 or TRBV12-4 with TRBJ2-1; TRBD2 aligns across 10 bases. The CDR3 is 15 residues long. The CDR3 loop reads CASSGRSGGYNEQCF. CDR3 DNA: TGTGCCAGCAGCGGACGTAGCGGGGGGTACAATGAGCAGTGCTTC.

This clonotype was counted many times. The rearrangement links TRBV9 to TRBJ2-1, with 16 bases aligning to TRBD2. CDR1 SGDLS and CDR2 YYNGEE come from the germline V gene. The CDR3 consists of 20 residues. The V and J ends lost 3 bases and 2 bases, in that order; junction bases with no gene match: 11. This chain's CDR3 is CASSAHPGLAGGPPYNEQFF. The CDR3 nucleotides read TGTGCCAGCAGCGCCCATCCGGGACTAGCGGGGGGGCCCCCCTACAATGAGCAGTTCTTC.

The rearrangement links TRBV4-2 to TRBJ2-4, with D maybe TRBD2 (7 bases). Germline assignment: CDR1 LGHNA and CDR2 YNFKEQ. Deletions cut 0 bases from V and 13 bases from J, with 19 bases between. This CDR3 region has 15 residues. CDR3 region: CASSQDGAGAREQYF. CDR3 bases: TGTGCCAGCAGCCAAGACGGGGCGGGGGCGAGAGAGCAGTACTTC.

The chain employs TRBV7-2 and TRBJ2-1, with 10 bases fitting TRBD1. Germline lookup yields CDR1 SGHTA and CDR2 FQGNSA. The CDR3 sequence is 14 residues long. J was trimmed by 4 bases and V by 4 bases; bases with no gene match: 1. DNA for the CDR3: TGTGCCAGCAGCTGGACAGGGGGATACAATGAGCAGTTCTTC. Encoded protein: CASSWTGGYNEQFF.

In its sample, this clonotype was seen a few times. This sequence may be a read error, since a much larger clone differs from it by one base. The chain has TRBV12-3 or TRBV12-4 and TRBJ1-2; no reliable D call. Deletions cut 2 bases from V and 4 bases from J, with 14 bases between. The CDR3 length is 15 residues. The CDR3 sequence: CASSLRTAPSYGYTF. As DNA, the CDR3 is TGTGCCAGCAGTTTACGCACAGCTCCTAGCTATGGCTACACCTTC.

As to this clonotype: With a much larger clone just one base away, this may be a read error. The V gene is TRBV7-2, the J gene TRBJ2-7; tentatively, D is TRBD2 (5 bases). Trimming stripped 0 bases from V and 7 bases from J, with 19 bases between. There are 16 residues in the CDR3. The V gene's germline CDR1 is SGHTA and CDR2 FQGNSA. CDR3 DNA: TGTGCCAGCAGCTTAGCGCTTCCTTCTAGCATCGATGAGCAGTACTTC. It is translated as CASSLALPSSIDEQYF.